Detailed here is one T cell receptor (beta chain). This clonotype occurred many times. The antigen it recognizes is unknown. It has no much larger one-base neighbor in the sample; base qualities were not kept. The data stem from a study of T cells in Graves' hyperthyroidism and ophthalmopathy (dated by TCRdb to about 2019). With regard to the full study: Peripheral blood samples were taken at the time of initial diagnosis, prior to any treatment. The 100 or so discovery patients were randomly split 7:3 into training and test sets. To identify TCR V-J signatures that set the groups apart, the researchers used a discovery cohort of 100 or so patients, made up of 40 to 45 with Graves' ophthalmopathy and about 60 with stable Graves' hyperthyroidism. Prospective prediction of ophthalmopathy was tested in an independent validation cohort of 18 hyperthyroidism patients and 15 to 17 patients who later progressed to ophthalmopathy. Once sampling was done, hyperthyroidism patients were given methimazole at a starting dose of 30 mg daily, whereas ophthalmopathy patients were given high-dose intravenous methylprednisolone. In about 6 Graves' hyperthyroidism patients, the study also compared T-cell repertoires from thyroid tissue with T-cell repertoires from blood. The paper reports TCR Vbeta CDR3 sequencing of approximately 140 peripheral blood samples: under 45 ophthalmopathy, over 70 hyperthyroidism and around 17 progressor patients.

Results and caveats for the whole study, not just this receptor: Sample size was not statistically predetermined, and investigators were not blinded to group allocation. During validation, the model predicted progression to ophthalmopathy a median of approximately 6 months ahead of onset, with more than 60% sensitivity and 72% to 80% specificity. Blood samples also contained most of the expanded thyroid clonotypes (frequency above 0.001), which suggests that blood repertoires may reflect thyroid immune responses. A model built on a 13 V-J signature distinguished ophthalmopathy from stable hyperthyroidism, reaching 85% to 90% sensitivity and under 84% specificity in cross-validation and 80%/75% in testing.

V is pruned by 1 base and J by 4 bases, leaving 6 bases of the junction without a gene match. The CDR3 spans 16 residues, from the cysteine through the phenylalanine. Only the CDR3 portion is preserved as DNA: 48 bases, with reading frame beginning at the first base. The germline V gene gives CDR1 as LGHNT and CDR2 as FRNRAP. The TCR beta CDR3 regions were amplified from RNA transcripts. The TCR CDR3 was subjected to a first round of RT-PCR using the HTBI primer set and the Qiagen OneStep RT-PCR kit. A second multiplex PCR round built the libraries, followed by size selection and purification. Libraries were sequenced paired-end with 100 bp reads on an Illumina HiSeq2000. The paper's data handling went like this. SOAPnuke was used to process the raw data, with reads discarded if the reads contained adapters or uncalled bases, had a mean Phred below 15, or lacked an exact constant-primer or identifier match. COPE v1.2.5 was used to merge high-quality paired reads, and clonotypes were defined as unique nucleotide sequences. MiTCR v1.1 was used to align the clonotypes against IMGT TRBV, TRBD and TRBJ reference segments. The analysis included only V-J combinations with a frequency above 0.0001, which together covered more than 99% of the repertoires. A TCS score was defined as the ratio between F50 (clonal expansion) and ExV (chaos), using BLOSUM62-based TCRdist between CDR3 peptides within each V-J. Welch's t-statistics and random forest reduced several hundred V-J features to 13, which were used in a naive Bayes classifier (R e1071). The public reads were reanalyzed by TCRdb: fastp trimming at Q25, MiXCR alignment, in-frame beta chains only. Every entry covers one CDR3 protein and lists the most common genes and DNA from its rows. The V and J calls were determined by TCRdb, not by the authors. This sample is represented by a few hundred thousand distinct CDR3 sequences; around 18% of them were singletons. The top ten hold less than 20% of the sample.

Moderately to severely active disease, a Clinical Activity Score of at least 3, a NOSPECS grade of at least 4, and a duration under 3 months were present in ophthalmopathy patients. Any patient with an uncontrolled infection, another autoimmune disease, pregnancy or lactation was excluded. Diagnoses were based on clinical symptoms, serum thyroxine and TRAb, thyroid ultrasound and orbital computed tomography. PBMCs were separated from about 10 ml of fresh peripheral blood using Ficoll-Paque density gradient centrifugation. Total RNA was extracted with Trizol reagent, and quality was checked on an Agilent 2100 Bioanalyzer.

This receptor was identified in a woman in her thirties or forties with Graves' ophthalmopathy. The V and J genes are TRBV12-5 and TRBJ1-1; 10 middle bases align to TRBD1. Material: blood. The CDR3 amino acid sequence is: CASGLGDRDRGTEAFF. The bases are TGTGCTAGTGGTTTGGGAGACCGGGACAGGGGCACTGAAGCTTTCTTT.